The T cell receptor (beta chain) under discussion was sequenced for a study of immune heterogeneity within non-small cell lung tumors. For the study at large: There was 1 tumor not otherwise specified, along with 10 non-squamous carcinomas and several squamous cell carcinomas.

This clonotype is classed as medium-sized. Its antigen is as yet unknown. Germline V gene sequence: CDR1 MGHRA, CDR2 YSYEKL. CDR3 size: 20 residues. Trimming stripped 2 bases from V and 4 bases from J, with 29 bases between. Notes on the study in general: Individual patients' high-frequency T-cell receptor beta clonotypes were largely distinct from one another. Within a patient, dominant CDR3 beta clonotypes were shared across sites, though different locations had unique frequent clones.

It was a multiplex PCR that amplified TCR beta CDR3, with 32 V and 13 J primers. TCRdb fed the multiplex PCR reads into MiXCR, producing one record per CDR3 protein. Of about 3,100 distinct CDR3 sequences in the sample, 15% to 20% were seen once. Genomic DNA from bulk tumor acted as the template, and around 0.55 ug was loaded per sample. Collection of several biopsies per primary tumor, spaced far apart, took place during surgery. Curative surgery was undertaken by patients, who had untreated, newly diagnosed non-small cell lung cancer. Non-small cell lung cancer patients, newly diagnosed and having surgery with curative intent, served as donors.

This TCR came from a man in his fifties with non-small cell lung cancer. The gene calls are TRBV4-1 and TRBJ1-2; no firm D call. Sample: lung tumor tissue. DNA of the CDR3: TGCGCCAGCAGCCAACCTAGGGCGGGGTCCCATCAGATCAACCTCTATGGCTACACCTTC. It specifies CASSQPRAGSHQINLYGYTF.